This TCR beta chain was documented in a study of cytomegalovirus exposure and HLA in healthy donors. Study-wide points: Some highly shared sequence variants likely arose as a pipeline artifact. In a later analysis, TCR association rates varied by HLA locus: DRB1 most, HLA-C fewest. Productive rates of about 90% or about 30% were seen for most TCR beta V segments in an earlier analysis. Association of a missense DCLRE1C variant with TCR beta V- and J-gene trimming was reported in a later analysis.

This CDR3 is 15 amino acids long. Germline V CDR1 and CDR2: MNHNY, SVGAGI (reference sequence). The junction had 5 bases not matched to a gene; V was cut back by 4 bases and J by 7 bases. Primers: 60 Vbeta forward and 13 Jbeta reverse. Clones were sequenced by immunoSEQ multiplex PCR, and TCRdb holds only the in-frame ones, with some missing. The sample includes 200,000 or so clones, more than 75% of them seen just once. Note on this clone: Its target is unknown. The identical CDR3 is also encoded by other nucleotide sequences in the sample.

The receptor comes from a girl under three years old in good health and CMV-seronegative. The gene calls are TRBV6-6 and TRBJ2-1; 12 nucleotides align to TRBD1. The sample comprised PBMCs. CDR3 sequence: CASSSGTGGRNEQFF. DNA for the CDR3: TGTGCCAGCAGTTCCGGGACAGGGGGCCGGAATGAGCAGTTCTTC.